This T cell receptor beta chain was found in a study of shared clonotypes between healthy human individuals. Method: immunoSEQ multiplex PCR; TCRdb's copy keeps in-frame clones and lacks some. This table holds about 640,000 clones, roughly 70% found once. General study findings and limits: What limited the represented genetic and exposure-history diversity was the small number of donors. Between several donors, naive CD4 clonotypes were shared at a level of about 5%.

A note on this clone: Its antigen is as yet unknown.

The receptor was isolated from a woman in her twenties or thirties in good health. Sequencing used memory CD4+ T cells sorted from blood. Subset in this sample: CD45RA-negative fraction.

CDR3 loop: CAWKKGAPLNEQFF. CDR3 bases: TGTGCCTGGAAAAAAGGGGCCCCTCTCAATGAGCAGTTCTTC. The chain employs TRBV30 and TRBJ2-1; a possible D gene is TRBD1 (5 bases). This CDR3 comprises 14 residues. V lost 4 bases, J lost 6 bases, and 16 bases lay in between. Germline assignment: CDR1 GTSNPN and CDR2 SVGIG (reference sequence).